This T cell receptor (beta chain) was obtained from a study of blood T cell repertoires in COVID-19. The table came from immunoSEQ multiplex PCR; TCRdb's copy has only in-frame clones and leaves some out. The data show 150,000 to 200,000 clones, approximately 80% seen once. This clone appeared a few times. The CDR3 is 15 residues long. Losses at the gene ends were 4 bases for V and 6 bases for J; bases not matched to a gene: 6. Germline V gives CDR1 LNHNV, CDR2 YYDKDF (reference sequence). The sequencing input was PBMCs or T cells enriched from blood (not recorded which). This TCR derives from a man aged 40-49 years who had recovered from COVID-19. The rearrangement uses TRBV15 and TRBJ1-3, with TRBD1 matching over 10 bases. CDR3 in amino acids: CATSKDRGRTNTIYF. In DNA form, the CDR3 reads TGTGCCACCAGCAAAGACAGGGGGCGGACAAACACCATATATTTT.